These 26 T cell receptor beta chains were sequenced from one sample in a study of CD8 T cells in Susac syndrome. RNA was extracted with the RNeasy kit, and a quantity of roughly 0.5 to 1 ug was reverse transcribed using random hexamers. TCRdb reprocessed the immunoSEQ multiplex PCR reads via MiXCR and lists one record per CDR3 protein. The table records 100,000 or so distinct CDR3 sequences, 92% of them present only once. The sequencing sample was made of CD8+ T cells from PBMCs. The source is a human donor in good health.

The chain is built from TRBV19 and TRBJ1-2; 8 bases map to TRBD1. V gave up 4 bases and J gave up 3 bases; unmatched junction bases: 7. Germline V gives CDR1 LNHDA, CDR2 SQIVND (reference sequence). This CDR3 comprises 15 residues. The CDR3 sequence: CASSRAGGADYGYTF. CDR3 bases: TGTGCCAGTAGTAGGGCAGGGGGCGCGGACTATGGCTACACCTTC.

J is TRBJ2-7 and V is TRBV6-2 or TRBV6-3; 7 nucleotides line up with TRBD2. The junction had 8 bases not matched to a gene; V was cut back by 4 bases and J by 2 bases. This CDR3 is 15 amino acids long. Germline CDR1 reads MNHEY; CDR2 reads SVGEGT. CDR3: CASSSGLGTTYEQYF. The CDR3 region has the DNA TGTGCCAGCAGTTCCGGTCTCGGGACTACCTACGAGCAGTACTTC.

V usage is TRBV19 and J usage is TRBJ2-7; 9 bases line up with TRBD1. Trimming at V came to 4 bases and at J to 2 bases, leaving 9 bases not matched to a gene. Germline CDR1 is LNHDA and CDR2 is SQIVND (reference sequence). The CDR3 length is 16 residues. Here the CDR3 DNA reads TGTGCCAGTAGTAGACTCCGGGACAGGGATCCCTACGAGCAGTACTTC. Residues: CASSRLRDRDPYEQYF. Drawing the rest from reference TRBV19 and TRBJ2-7, the complete variable domain is DGGITQSPKYLFRKEGQNVTLSCEQNLNHDAMYWYRQDPGQGLRLIYYSQIVNDFQKGDIAEGYSVSREKKESFPLTVTSAQKNPTAFYLCASSRLRDRDPYEQYFGPGTRLTVT.

Written as DNA, the CDR3 is TGTGCCAGCTCACCACCTTTGGGGGGCACTGAAGCTTTCTTT. It translates to CASSPPLGGTEAFF. The chain is built from TRBV18 and TRBJ1-1, with D tentatively TRBD1 (5 bases). Trimming cost V 0 bases and J 4 bases, with 9 bases left between them. The germline gives CDR1 KGHSH, CDR2 LQKENI. This CDR3 has 14 residues.

The chain has TRBV2 and TRBJ1-5; possible D gene TRBD1, 6 bases. The CDR3 runs to 15 residues. CDR1 and CDR2 (germline): SNHLY, FYNNEI. V shed 1 base and J shed 4 bases, with 11 bases lying between them. CDR3 DNA sequence: TGTGCCAGCAGTGAAGACAGGGTGGCGAATCAGCCCCAGCATTTT. It specifies CASSEDRVANQPQHF.

This chain uses TRBV12-3 or TRBV12-4 with TRBJ1-2, with unresolved D. The CDR3 is 14 amino acids. V was pared by 6 bases and J by 0 bases, with 11 bases between. Here the CDR3 DNA reads TGTGCCAGCAGCTTGTACCGATCTAACTATGGCTACACCTTC. Protein product: CASSLYRSNYGYTF.

J is TRBJ1-1 and V is TRBV29-1, with no clear D. V dropped 4 bases and J dropped 0 bases, with 9 bases sitting between them. This CDR3 spans 13 amino acids. The V gene's germline CDR1 is SQVTM and CDR2 ANQGSEA. The CDR3 region has the DNA TGCAGCGTTGGAGCTGGGTTGAACACTGAAGCTTTCTTT. This gives the protein CSVGAGLNTEAFF.

The rearrangement links TRBV6-5 to TRBJ1-2; 8 nucleotides line up with TRBD1. V was clipped by 6 bases and J by 8 bases; unmatched bases: 11. Germline V gene lookup returns CDR1 MNHEY and CDR2 SVGAGI. This CDR3 is 14 amino acids long. Written as DNA, the CDR3 is TGTGCCAGCAGCCCCGTCGGACAGGGAGGAGGCTACACCTTC. Translated: CASSPVGQGGGYTF.

The V call is TRBV10-3, the J call TRBJ2-2; a weak D match, TRBD2 (6 bases). The CDR3 has 14 amino acids. V shed 7 bases and J shed 6 bases, with 15 bases lying between them. In germline, CDR1 is ENHRY, CDR2 SYGVKD. CDR3 region: CAITTPSGPGELFF. The CDR3 region has the DNA TGTGCCATCACAACCCCAAGCGGGCCCGGGGAGCTGTTTTTT.

The chain couples TRBV30 to TRBJ2-1; TRBD1 is a possible D gene (5 bases). V lost 4 bases and J lost 2, with 12 bases in between. The CDR3 spans 14 residues. Germline V gene sequence: CDR1 GTSNPN, CDR2 SVGIG (reference sequence). Written as DNA, the CDR3 is TGTGCCTGGAAGGGGCTAGGCCCCTACAATGAGCAGTTCTTC. Translation gives CAWKGLGPYNEQFF.

This clonotype was recorded only once. The rearrangement links TRBV29-1 to TRBJ2-2; D unresolved. The CDR3 length is 12 residues. Trimming took off 0 bases at V and 5 bases at J, with 4 bases between the two ends. The germline gives CDR1 SQVTM, CDR2 ANQGSEA. CDR3 DNA: TGCAGCGTTGAAGATTTGACCGGGGAGCTGTTTTTT. Its protein product is CSVEDLTGELFF.

The chain couples TRBV6-5 to TRBJ1-5; a weak D match, TRBD1 (5 bases). CDR1 and CDR2 (germline): MNHEY, SVGAGI. The CDR3 consists of 18 residues. Between the trimmed V and J ends, which lost 0 bases and 0 bases, there was a span of 15 bases. The CDR3 coding sequence is TGTGCCAGCAGTTACTCCTCGAGGGGAAGATATAGCAATCAGCCCCAGCATTTT. Translating gives CASSYSSRGRYSNQPQHF.

The CDR3 reads CASSQNLANEQFF. In nucleotides, the CDR3 is TGTGCCAGCAGCCAAAACCTAGCCAATGAGCAGTTCTTC. The chain carries TRBV5-6 and TRBJ2-1; D might be TRBD2 (5 bases). Between the trimmed V and J ends, which lost 4 bases and 6 bases, there was a span of 11 bases. The CDR3 has 13 residues. Germline V gives CDR1 SGHDT, CDR2 YYEEEE.

V usage is TRBV29-1 and J usage is TRBJ1-2; TRBD1 is a possible D gene (6 bases). This CDR3 comprises 18 residues. Trimming left V 6 bases short and J 6 bases short, with 32 bases between. Germline V lookup: CDR1 SQVTM, CDR2 ANQGSEA. Written as DNA, the CDR3 is TGCAGCGTCAAAACAGGGTCCTCCTCACACTACTCAAGACATGGCTACACCTTC. It translates to CSVKTGSSSHYSRHGYTF.

The gene calls are TRBV20-1 and TRBJ1-2, with TRBD1 matching over 9 bases. Germline trimming cut 5 bases from V and 3 bases from J; bases unmatched to any gene: 10. The CDR3 contains 15 residues. Germline loops: CDR1 DFQATT, CDR2 SNEGSKA (reference sequence). The CDR3 is CSAPPEQGADYGYTF. The CDR3 coding sequence is TGCAGTGCTCCGCCCGAACAGGGGGCTGACTATGGCTACACCTTC.

The chain employs TRBV5-1 and TRBJ2-3; possible D gene TRBD1, 6 bases. V dropped 0 bases and J dropped 7 bases, with 9 bases sitting between them. Germline-derived CDR1 and CDR2 are SGHRS and YFSETQ. The CDR3 length is 13 residues. DNA for the CDR3: TGCGCCAGCAGCTTGGAAGGGACAAATACGCAGTATTTT. This sequence encodes CASSLEGTNTQYF.

The CDR3: CASSLQGGDNQPQHF. The DNA for the CDR3 is TGCGCCAGCAGTCTGCAGGGCGGGGATAATCAGCCCCAGCATTTT. The gene calls are TRBV5-1 and TRBJ1-5; D may be TRBD1 (5 bases). The V gene lost 5 bases and the J gene lost 4 bases, with 16 bases spanning the gap. Germline CDR1 and CDR2: SGHRS and YFSETQ. There are 15 residues in the CDR3. The entire variable domain, with the rest obtained from reference TRBV5-1 and TRBJ1-5, is as follows: KAGVTQTPRYLIKTRGQQVTLSCSPISGHRSVSWYQQTPGQGLQFLFEYFSETQRNKGNFPGRFSGRQFSNSRSEMNVSTLELGDSALYLCASSLQGGDNQPQHFGDGTRLSIL.

The V and J genes are TRBV30 and TRBJ1-5; TRBD1 matches at 7 bases. With 1 base clipped from V and 1 base from J, the junction kept 7 bases outside the gene matches. The germline CDR1 and CDR2 sequences are GTSNPN and SVGIG (reference sequence). The CDR3 extends over 16 amino acids. The CDR3 is CAWSGPGQQSNQPQHF. In DNA, the CDR3 is TGTGCCTGGAGTGGACCGGGACAGCAAAGCAATCAGCCCCAGCATTTT.

As to this clonotype: Because the CDR3's place on the DNA is in doubt, the DNA is left out and the CDR3 is given as listed by TCRdb. V usage is TRBV2 and J usage is TRBJ1-5. The CDR3 is 18 residues long, ends included. The germline CDR1 and CDR2 sequences are SNHLY and FYNNEI. The CDR3 loop reads CASSEALWEWRSNQPQHF.

The rearrangement links TRBV12-5 to TRBJ2-2, with TRBD1 identical over 9 bases. The CDR3 loop spans 16 amino acids. Trimming took 1 base from V and 5 from J; bases not matched to a gene: 5. Per the germline V gene, CDR1 is LGHNT and CDR2 is FRNRAP. For the CDR3, the DNA is TGTGCTAGTGGTTTGGCGATACAGGGGGCGACCGGGGAGCTGTTTTTT. Translating it yields CASGLAIQGATGELFF.

The CDR3 region has the DNA TGTGCCAGCAGCCAAGCTCGGGACAGTTACAATGAGCAGTTCTTC. This gives the protein CASSQARDSYNEQFF. The V and J genes are TRBV4-2 and TRBJ2-1; TRBD1 aligns across 7 bases. Germline lookup yields CDR1 LGHNA and CDR2 YNFKEQ. This CDR3 is 15 amino acids long. V was pared by 1 base and J by 4 bases, with 4 bases of the junction left unmatched.

The chain carries TRBV9 and TRBJ1-2; D call uncertain. Germline V gene data show CDR1 as SGDLS and CDR2 as YYNGEE. The CDR3 has 15 residues. V was pared by 0 bases and J by 2 bases, with 11 bases between. CDR3 residues: CASSVDQGLNYGYTF. The CDR3, as DNA: TGTGCCAGCAGCGTAGATCAAGGGCTCAACTATGGCTACACCTTC.

CDR3: CASSSLRGPGDTQYF. The CDR3 DNA reads as TGTGCCAGCAGCTCGTTGAGGGGGCCTGGGGATACGCAGTATTTT. V usage is TRBV14 and J usage is TRBJ2-3; 7 bases fit TRBD1. J lost 6 bases, V lost 5 bases, and 11 bases had no gene match. This CDR3 contains 15 residues. Germline V gene data show CDR1 as SGHDN and CDR2 as FVKESK.

This clonotype came up a few times. This chain uses TRBV7-2 with TRBJ2-7; no reliable D call. The CDR3 is 14 amino acids. The germline gives CDR1 SGHTA, CDR2 FQGNSA. V dropped 2 bases and J dropped 0 bases, with 8 bases sitting between them. CDR3 bases: TGTGCCAGCAGCTTACATTCGAGCTCCTACGAGCAGTACTTC. Translating gives CASSLHSSSYEQYF.

The J gene is TRBJ2-2, the V gene TRBV28; D remains ambiguous. CDR1 MDHEN and CDR2 SYDVKM come from the germline V gene. This CDR3 region has 17 residues. V lost 4 bases, J lost 1 base, and 16 bases lay in between. Here the CDR3 DNA reads TGTGCCAGCAGTTCCCCCAAGGGTAGGCGGAACACCGGGGAGCTGTTTTTT. It codes for CASSSPKGRRNTGELFF.

This clonotype was seen just once. The chain links TRBV5-4 to TRBJ2-2; D gene ambiguous. The CDR3 runs to 14 residues. In germline, CDR1 is SGHNT, CDR2 YYREEE (reference sequence). V lost 5 bases and J 0 bases, leaving 8 bases between the germline ends. CDR3 DNA: TGTGCCAGCAGTCAAAGTTCGAACACCGGGGAGCTGTTTTTT. It yields the protein CASSQSSNTGELFF.